This T cell receptor (beta chain) was profiled in a study of T cell responses to AZD1222 COVID-19 vaccine. The study, taken as a whole, reports: There were mostly white British donors and more females than males, and clonal diversity was possibly underestimated. Vaccine-associated CD4 TCRs ranged over spike, dominating at 160-218 and 743-854. Nearly half of unique spike-specific TCRs reportedly avoided B.1.351 and B.1.1.7 mutated regions. At baseline, just five to seven AZD1222 recipients tested seropositive.

Notes on this clone: Antigen: not known.

TCRdb's copy holds only in-frame clones and misses some; the assay was immunoSEQ multiplex PCR. The data hold fewer than 200,000 clones, with 92% observed a single time. The trim removed 3 bases at V and 3 bases at J, leaving 5 bases unmatched. Germline assignment: CDR1 SGHDT and CDR2 YYEEEE. The CDR3 has 16 residues. Sequenced here: peripheral blood, sampled on day 0 of AZD1222 vaccination. The sequence derives from an adult in good health. The gene calls are TRBV5-6 and TRBJ2-7; 14 nucleotides match TRBD2. The CDR3 reads CASSWGLAGVVYEQYF. DNA for the CDR3: TGTGCCAGCAGCTGGGGACTAGCGGGAGTGGTCTACGAGCAGTACTTC. Combining the CDR3 with reference TRBV5-6 and TRBJ2-7 gives the whole variable domain DAGVTQSPTHLIKTRGQQVTLRCSPKSGHDTVSWYQQALGQGPQFIFQYYEEEERQRGNFPDRFSGHQFPNYSSELNVNALLLGDSALYLCASSWGLAGVVYEQYFGPGTRLTVT.